The entry below describes one T cell receptor beta chain. The antigen this receptor binds is unknown. Base qualities are missing; no much larger clone stands one base away. This sample is drawn from a study of blood T cell repertoires in COVID-19 (dated by TCRdb to 2018 to 2021). Context from the whole study: Collaborator samples came from the United States, Italy and Spain and covered acute and convalescent phases of COVID-19. The material from the prospective study consisted of cDNA or gDNA derived from T cells, B-cell-depleted T cells, or PBMCs. The dataset comprised deeply sampled blood TCRbeta repertoires from subjects exposed to, actively infected with, or recovered from COVID-19. The repertoires were released in a freely available public database intended as a resource for research on the immune response to SARS-CoV-2. Samples came from the ongoing ImmuneRACE study (first 160 participants) plus 1,254 subjects from 6 global collaborators. A de-identified subject ID, COVID-19 status, age in years and sex were almost always included in the sample metadata. HLA class I and class II types, where available, came from metadata supplied by the sample provider rather than from assay-based typing. Broad study findings and their caveats: The amount of clinical and demographic metadata varied by source and participant and was provided uncurated.

TCRbeta CDR3 regions were amplified from genomic DNA by means of the immunoSEQ Assay, a bias-controlled multiplex PCR. From the authors' description of their analysis: Nucleated cell counts per sample were estimated from amplification of reference gene primers within the assay. To quantify the absolute abundance of each unique TCRbeta CDR3 rearrangement, sequence reads were collapsed and filtered. For each sample, productive Simpson clonality was calculated as the square root of Simpson's diversity index over productive rearrangements. The clones in this table, taken by TCRdb from immuneACCESS, are in-frame only. Not every clone is retained; where verified, under half of the shortfall comes from an unresolved V gene, and the cause of the rest is unknown. V and J calls and clone size are given by that table; D and trimming were obtained from the DNA. This sample comprises roughly 400,000 clones, over 75% of them detected only once. The ten largest clonotypes hold roughly 1.4% of the sample.

V sheds 3 bases and J sheds 6 bases, leaving 6 bases between their ends. Reading from cysteine to phenylalanine, the CDR3 counts 11 amino acids. CDR3 DNA only is kept here, 33 bases in frame from base 1. The germline V gene supplies CDR1 SQVTM and CDR2 ANQGSEA. In the prospective study, participants were about 18 to 95 years old, resided in 24 geographic areas of the United States, and were enrolled through a virtual design. To assign participants to cohorts, the prospective study relied on clinical history that participants themselves reported in a screening survey and a study questionnaire. Exposed participants were defined as having been in contact with someone with a PCR-confirmed or clinician-diagnosed COVID-19 case within 2 weeks of study entry. In the prospective study, whole blood, serum and a nasopharyngeal or oropharyngeal swab were collected from each participant by mobile phlebotomists. Participants in the prospective study had the option to provide additional blood draws and questionnaires over a roughly 2-month period. Before DNA extraction, blood samples from the prospective study were shipped at room temperature or frozen.

Rearrangement joined TRBV29-1 to TRBJ1-5, with TRBD1 perhaps the D gene, on 5 matching bases. The TCR comes from a young woman who had been exposed to COVID-19. Sequencing was done on a sample of PBMCs or T cells enriched from blood (not recorded which). The bases read TGCAGCGTTGAGGGGGGTCAGCCCCAGCATTTT. Its protein product is CSVEGGQPQHF.